This is a list of T cell receptor beta chains from one sample in a study of blood T cell repertoires in COVID-19. Assay used: immunoSEQ multiplex PCR; TCRdb lists only in-frame clones, some missing. The table lists around 99,000 clones, 80% to 90% of them singletons. The sequenced material came from peripheral blood. The receptor set was obtained from a human donor in a cohort sampled during active COVID-19. The CDR3 runs from the conserved cysteine through the conserved F or W. Fields, in order: V gene, J gene, clone size, D gene, CDR3 DNA, CDR3 protein. The D gene is left open where the match is weak. The size of a clone is reported for some rows only, either as once, few or many, or as a class for expanded clones.

V: TRBV5-1
J: TRBJ2-1
size: NA
D: NA
DNA: TGCGCCAGCAGCTTAGGGCGGGGTGACCCTTATGAGCAGTTCTTC
CDR3: CASSLGRGDPYEQFF

V: TRBV5-1
J: TRBJ1-4
size: NA
D: TRBD1
DNA: TGCGCCAGCAGCTTGGGACAGGGGATGACTAATGAAAAACTGTTTTTT
CDR3: CASSLGQGMTNEKLFF

V: TRBV5-1
J: TRBJ1-5
size: NA
D: NA
DNA: TGCGCCAGCAGCACCGGAGAGCATAGCAATCAGCCCCAGCATTTT
CDR3: CASSTGEHSNQPQHF

V: TRBV6-2/TRBV6-3
J: TRBJ2-5
size: NA
D: TRBD1
DNA: TGTGCCAGCAGCGGGACAGGGAGCCAAGAGACCCAGTACTTC
CDR3: CASSGTGSQETQYF

V: TRBV24-1
J: TRBJ2-1
size: NA
D: TRBD1
DNA: TGTGCCACCAGTGGGGGACAGGCCTACAATGAGCAGTTCTTC
CDR3: CATSGGQAYNEQFF

V: TRBV28
J: TRBJ2-3
size: NA
D: NA
DNA: TGTGCCAGCAGTTCCCCCCGCGGGCGCACAGATACGCAGTATTTT
CDR3: CASSSPRGRTDTQYF

V: TRBV4-1
J: TRBJ2-1
size: once
D: NA
DNA: TGCGCCAGCAGCCTCTTCACCGGGGTAGAGCAGTTCTTC
CDR3: CASSLFTGVEQFF

V: TRBV6-5
J: TRBJ2-7
size: NA
D: TRBD1
DNA: TGTGCCAGCAGTTGGGGGACAGCCTACGAGCAGTACTTC
CDR3: CASSWGTAYEQYF

V: TRBV7-2
J: TRBJ2-3
size: NA
D: NA
DNA: TGTGCCAGCAACCATCGGACTGACACAGATACGCAGTATTTT
CDR3: CASNHRTDTDTQYF

V: TRBV2
J: TRBJ2-7
size: NA
D: TRBD2
DNA: TGTGCCAGCAGTGTACTAGCGGGAGGGCCGTACGAGCAGTACTTC
CDR3: CASSVLAGGPYEQYF

V: TRBV7-2
J: TRBJ1-1
size: NA
D: TRBD1
DNA: TGTGCCAGCAGCTTAGCGGGGACAGGGTGGACTGAAGCTTTCTTT
CDR3: CASSLAGTGWTEAFF

V: TRBV10-3
J: TRBJ2-3
size: NA
D: NA
DNA: TGTGCCATCAGTGAGTCGATTCTACGCCGGGGCACAGATACGCAGTATTTT
CDR3: CAISESILRRGTDTQYF

V: TRBV5-1
J: TRBJ2-5
size: NA
D: NA
DNA: TGCGCCAGCAGCCTCATGAGAGTCCAAGAGACCCAGTACTTC
CDR3: CASSLMRVQETQYF

V: TRBV15
J: TRBJ2-2
size: once
D: TRBD1
DNA: TGTGCCACCAGCATTTCCGGGACAGGGGGCTTTGGCGGGGAGCTGTTTTTT
CDR3: CATSISGTGGFGGELFF

V: TRBV7-8
J: TRBJ2-5
size: NA
D: TRBD2
DNA: TGTGCCAGCAGCCCGATGCTAGCGGGGTCATGGTACTTC
CDR3: CASSPMLAGSWYF

V: TRBV20-1
J: TRBJ2-5
size: once
D: NA
DNA: TGCAGTGCTAGTACAAAGGAGACCCAGTACTTC
CDR3: CSASTKETQYF

V: TRBV28
J: TRBJ2-3
size: NA
D: TRBD2
DNA: TGTGCCAGCAGTTTATCCCTAGCGGGTTACACAGATACGCAGTATTTT
CDR3: CASSLSLAGYTDTQYF

V: TRBV2
J: TRBJ1-2
size: NA
D: NA
DNA: TGTGCCAGCAGTGAAGCGCTGGCAGGGAACTATGGCTACACCTTC
CDR3: CASSEALAGNYGYTF

V: TRBV9
J: TRBJ2-1
size: NA
D: TRBD2
DNA: TGTGCCAGCAGCCCCGGACTAGCGGGAGATGAGCAGTTCTTC
CDR3: CASSPGLAGDEQFF

V: TRBV5-1
J: TRBJ2-3
size: NA
D: NA
DNA: TGCGCCAGCAGCTTTTTACAGCGGGTGCTCACAGATACGCAGTATTTT
CDR3: CASSFLQRVLTDTQYF

V: TRBV7-3
J: TRBJ2-5
size: NA
D: NA
DNA: TGTGCCAGCAGCTTAAACATCCAGGAGACCCAGTACTTC
CDR3: CASSLNIQETQYF

V: TRBV6-5
J: TRBJ2-5
size: NA
D: NA
DNA: TGTGCCAGCAGGATAGAAGAGACCCAGTACTTC
CDR3: CASRIEETQYF